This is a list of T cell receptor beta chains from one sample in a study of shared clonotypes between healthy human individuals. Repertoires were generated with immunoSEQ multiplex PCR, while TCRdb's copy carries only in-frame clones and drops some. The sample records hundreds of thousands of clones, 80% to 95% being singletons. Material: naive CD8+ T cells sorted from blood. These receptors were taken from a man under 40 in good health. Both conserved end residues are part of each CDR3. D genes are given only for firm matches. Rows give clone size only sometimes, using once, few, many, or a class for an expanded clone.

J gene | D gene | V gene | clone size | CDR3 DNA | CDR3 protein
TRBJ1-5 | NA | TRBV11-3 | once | TGTGCCAGCAGCTTAGAGGGGGGGGAGACCCATAGCAATCAGCCCCAGCATTTT | CASSLEGGETHSNQPQHF
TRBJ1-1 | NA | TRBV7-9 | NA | TGTGCCAGCAGCTTTCCCCCTCAGGGATCGAACACTGAAGCTTTCTTT | CASSFPPQGSNTEAFF
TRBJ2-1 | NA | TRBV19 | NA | TGTGCCAGTAGTAGGGCGAGACTTTCAGGCTACAATGAGCAGTTCTTC | CASSRARLSGYNEQFF
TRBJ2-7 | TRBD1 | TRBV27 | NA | TGTGCCAGCAACCCCCAGGGGGCGGGTAGAACCTACGAGCAGTACTTC | CASNPQGAGRTYEQYF
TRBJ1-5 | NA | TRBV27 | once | TGTGCCAGCAGGACCTCTGGTTTGTCCCAGCATTTT | CASRTSGLSQHF
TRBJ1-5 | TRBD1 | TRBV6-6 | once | TGTGCCAGCATCCCACAGGGGAATAGCAATCAGCCCCAGCATTTT | CASIPQGNSNQPQHF
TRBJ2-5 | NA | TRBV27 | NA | TGTGCCAGCAGTCCAGGGGAACTAGCGACGGTAGAGACCCAGTACTTC | CASSPGELATVETQYF
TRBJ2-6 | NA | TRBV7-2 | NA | TGTGCCAGCAGCTCGTTATGGGGTGGACGAGGGGCCAACGTCCTGACTTTC | CASSSLWGGRGANVLTF
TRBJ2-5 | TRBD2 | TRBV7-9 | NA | TGTGCCAGCAGCTTAAGCGGGAGTTTAGAGACCCAGTACTTC | CASSLSGSLETQYF
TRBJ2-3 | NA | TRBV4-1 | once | TGCGCCAGCACCTCAGTGGAAGGCACAGATACGCAGTATTTT | CASTSVEGTDTQYF
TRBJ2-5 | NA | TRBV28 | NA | TGTGCCAGCAGTTTCCGGACAGAAGAGACCCAGTACTTC | CASSFRTEETQYF
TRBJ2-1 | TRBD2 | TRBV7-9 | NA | TGTGCCAGCAGCTCGGGACTAGCGGGAGTCTCCTACAATGAGCAGTTCTTC | CASSSGLAGVSYNEQFF
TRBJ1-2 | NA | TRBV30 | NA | TGTGCCTGGAGTGTAAGGGACTCGGTCTATGGCTACACCTTC | CAWSVRDSVYGYTF
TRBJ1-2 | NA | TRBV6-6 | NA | TGTGCCAGCAGCCACGGAGGTCCCTTTGGCTACACCTTC | CASSHGGPFGYTF
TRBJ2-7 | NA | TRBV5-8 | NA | TGTGCCAGCAGCTTGGTGGTCGGAGCCTACGAGCAGTACTTC | CASSLVVGAYEQYF
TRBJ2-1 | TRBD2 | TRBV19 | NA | TGTGCCAGTAGCCACATTGGAGGACTAGTTCTCTCCTACAATGAGCAGTTCTTC | CASSHIGGLVLSYNEQFF
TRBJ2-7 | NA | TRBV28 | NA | TGTGCCACCAAATCTCTCTATTCGGACGAGGGGAGTAAGGACTACGAGCAGTACTTC | CATKSLYSDEGSKDYEQYF
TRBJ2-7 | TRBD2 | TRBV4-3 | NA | TGCGCCAGCAGCCAGTGGACTAGCGGGTCCTACGAGCAGTACTTC | CASSQWTSGSYEQYF
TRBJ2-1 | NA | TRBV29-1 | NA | TGCAGCGTTGTACAATCGGGAGAGCAGTTCTTC | CSVVQSGEQFF
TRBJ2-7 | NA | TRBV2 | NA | TGTGCCAGCGGCGGCAGCTCTATTCTTCTCTACGAGCAGTACTTC | CASGGSSILLYEQYF
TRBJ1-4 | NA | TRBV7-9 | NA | TGTGCCAGCAGCTTAAACCAGAGGGAAAAACTGTTTTTT | CASSLNQREKLFF
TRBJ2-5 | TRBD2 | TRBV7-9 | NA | TGTGCCAGCAGCTTACGGGTTAGCGGGTCGTGGGAGACCCAGTACTTC | CASSLRVSGSWETQYF
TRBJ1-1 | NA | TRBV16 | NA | TGTGCCAGCAGCGGAGATCATATGAACACTGAAGCTTTCTTT | CASSGDHMNTEAFF
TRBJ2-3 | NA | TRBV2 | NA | TGTGCCAGCAACGAGCCGGGACTCAATTCCGATACGCAGTATTTT | CASNEPGLNSDTQYF
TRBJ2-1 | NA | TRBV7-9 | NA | TGTGCCAGCAGCTTTACTAGCTCTGAGCAGTTCTTC | CASSFTSSEQFF
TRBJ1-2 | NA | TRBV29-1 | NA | TGCAGCGTTGAGGGAAGGACCACAGGGACCGTTGGCTATGGCTACACCTTC | CSVEGRTTGTVGYGYTF
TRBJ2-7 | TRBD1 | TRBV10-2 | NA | TGCGCCACCCGGGACAGCTATTACGAGCAGTACTTC | CATRDSYYEQYF
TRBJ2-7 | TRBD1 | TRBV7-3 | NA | TGTGCCAGCAGCACGACAGGGGGCTTCGGGGAGCAGTACTTC | CASSTTGGFGEQYF
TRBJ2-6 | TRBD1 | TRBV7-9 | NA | TGTGCCAGCAGCTTACCTATTCTGACAGGGGATGGGGCCAACGTCCTGACTTTC | CASSLPILTGDGANVLTF
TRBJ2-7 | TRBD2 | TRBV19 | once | TGTGCCAGTAGTATTCGCGAACTAGCGGGAGGCTCCTACGAGCAGTACTTC | CASSIRELAGGSYEQYF
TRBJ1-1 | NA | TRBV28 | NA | TGTGCCAGCAGCAAGAGCTGGGGGCCGAACACTGAAGCTTTCTTT | CASSKSWGPNTEAFF
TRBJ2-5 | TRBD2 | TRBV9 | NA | TGTGCCAGCAGCGTAGGTAGCGGGAGTCACGGGACCCAGTACTTC | CASSVGSGSHGTQYF
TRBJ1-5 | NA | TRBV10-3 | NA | TGTGCCTCCCACGGGGCCGCTAGCAATCAGCCCCAGCATTTT | CASHGAASNQPQHF
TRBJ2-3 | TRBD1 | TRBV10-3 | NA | TGTGCCATCAGCTTGGGACAGGGGGCTAGTACAGATACGCAGTATTTT | CAISLGQGASTDTQYF
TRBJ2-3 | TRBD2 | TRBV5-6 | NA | TGTGCCAGCAGCTTCTCCGAGGGAGCGGGAGACCCCGATACGCAGTATTTT | CASSFSEGAGDPDTQYF
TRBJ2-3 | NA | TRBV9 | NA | TGTGCCAGCAGCCCGGACGGTACAGATACGCAGTATTTT | CASSPDGTDTQYF
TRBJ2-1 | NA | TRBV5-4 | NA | TGTGCCAGCAGCTTGGCCCCCGGGAGAATTTCCTACAATGAGCAGTTCTTC | CASSLAPGRISYNEQFF
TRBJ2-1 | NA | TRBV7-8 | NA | TGTGCCAGCAGCCCAGGAGAGGGAGGTATTTCCTACAATGAGCAGTTCTTC | CASSPGEGGISYNEQFF
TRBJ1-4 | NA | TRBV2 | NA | TGTGCCAGCAGTGAAAGGAGCGGGAGCAGAAAGGGTGAAAAACTGTTTTTT | CASSERSGSRKGEKLFF
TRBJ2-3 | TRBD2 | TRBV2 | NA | TGTGCCAGCACACTGGTAGCGGGGTCTAGCACAGATACGCAGTATTTT | CASTLVAGSSTDTQYF
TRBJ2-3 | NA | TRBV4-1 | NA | TGCGCCAGCAGCCAAGGACTAGGTACAGATACGCAGTATTTT | CASSQGLGTDTQYF
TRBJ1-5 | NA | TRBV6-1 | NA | TGTGCCAGCAGTGAAGCGAGATTGGGGAGACAGCCCCAGCATTTT | CASSEARLGRQPQHF
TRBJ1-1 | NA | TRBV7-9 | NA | TGTGCCAGCAGCTTTTTGGGGGAGTCCACTGAAGCTTTCTTT | CASSFLGESTEAFF
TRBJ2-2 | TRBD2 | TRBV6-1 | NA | TGTGCCAGCAGTGAAAGGGGTCTAGGAGCGGGAGGGCCAAGCACCGGGGAGCTGTTTTTT | CASSERGLGAGGPSTGELFF
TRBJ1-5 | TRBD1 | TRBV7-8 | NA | TGTGCCAGCAGCACGGGGACAGGGGGCTCTCAGCCCCAGCATTTT | CASSTGTGGSQPQHF
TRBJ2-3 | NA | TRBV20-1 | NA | TGCAGTGTGCGGCGGGATACGCAGTATTTT | CSVRRDTQYF
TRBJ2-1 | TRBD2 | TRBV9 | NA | TGTGCCAGCAGCCCCCGGACTAGCGGGAGCTCCTACAATGAGCAGTTCTTC | CASSPRTSGSSYNEQFF
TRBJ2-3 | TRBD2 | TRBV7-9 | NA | TGTGCCAGCAGAAGGGGACTAGCCGAAATCACAGATACGCAGTATTTT | CASRRGLAEITDTQYF
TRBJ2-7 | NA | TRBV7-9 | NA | TGTGCCAGCAGCTTAAGGACTTCCTACGAGCAGTACTTC | CASSLRTSYEQYF
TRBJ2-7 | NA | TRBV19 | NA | TGTGCCAGTAGTATAGCCCCTTTCGACTACGAGCAGTACTTC | CASSIAPFDYEQYF
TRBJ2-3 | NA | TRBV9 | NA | TGTGCCAGCAGCGTAGGGCGGCCCACAGATACGCAGTATTTT | CASSVGRPTDTQYF
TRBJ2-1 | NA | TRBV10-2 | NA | TGCGCCAGCAGTGAGTCGCCCCGGGGACGCGTGTACAATGAGCAGTTCTTC | CASSESPRGRVYNEQFF
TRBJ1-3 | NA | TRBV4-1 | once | TGCGCCAGCAGCCCACAACTAGGGGACGCCAACACCATATATTTT | CASSPQLGDANTIYF
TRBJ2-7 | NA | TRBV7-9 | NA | TGTGCCAGCAGCTTAGCGCGGGGTCCTAGCTCCTACGAGCAGTACTTC | CASSLARGPSSYEQYF
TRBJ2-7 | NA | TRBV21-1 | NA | TGTGCCAGCAGCAAAGAGGCCCAGTTTATTACCTACGAGCAGTACTTC | CASSKEAQFITYEQYF
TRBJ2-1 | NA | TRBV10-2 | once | TGCGCCATCATACAGGGGGACGGACTAGCGTTCGATGAGCAGTTCTTC | CAIIQGDGLAFDEQFF
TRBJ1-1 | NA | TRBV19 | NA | TGTGCCAGTAGTATCTGGGGGGCCGAAACTGAAGCTTTCTTT | CASSIWGAETEAFF
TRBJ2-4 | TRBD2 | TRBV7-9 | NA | TGTGCCAGCAGCTTAGGGACTAGCGGATACGAAGCCAAAAACATTCAGTACTTC | CASSLGTSGYEAKNIQYF
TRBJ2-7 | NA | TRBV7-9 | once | TGTGCCAGCAGCTTAGGTCTTTCCCGGGACGGACGCTACGAGCAGTACTTC | CASSLGLSRDGRYEQYF
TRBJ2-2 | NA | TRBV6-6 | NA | TGTGCCAGCAGTTACGGGCCCAGGAACGGGGAGCTGTTTTTT | CASSYGPRNGELFF